One and the same sample provided the 11 T cell receptor beta chains below, sequenced in a study of blood T cells in healthy people across ages. The use of a sample-barcoded 5' primer and a J-beta primer mix characterized a second PCR of roughly 6 to 11 cycles. From the 5' RACE reads, TCRdb called clonotypes with MiXCR, one entry per CDR3 protein. The sample has about 620,000 distinct CDR3 sequences; about 50% are singletons. Sequenced: blood. All receptors come from a woman aged 80 or over in good health.

The CDR3 DNA reads as TGTGCCAGCAGCCCAGGGGTGCCGGACTCCTACAATGAGCAGTTCTTC. Its protein is CASSPGVPDSYNEQFF. The J gene is TRBJ2-1, the V gene TRBV7-8; a weak D match, TRBD1 (6 bases). Germline values: CDR1 SGHVS, CDR2 FQNEAQ. The CDR3 is 16 amino acids. Trimming removed 5 bases from V and 0 bases from J, with 14 bases in between.

At least ten counts were recorded for this clonotype. The chain links TRBV7-2 to TRBJ2-3; D may be TRBD1 or TRBD2 (5 bases each). The CDR3 length is 16 residues. CDR1 SGHTA and CDR2 FQGNSA come from the germline V gene. V lost 5 bases to trimming and J lost 6 bases, with 21 bases between them. CDR3 region: CASSMGRARGLDTQYF. The CDR3 DNA is TGTGCCAGCAGCATGGGACGGGCGAGAGGTTTGGATACGCAGTATTTT.

The rearrangement uses TRBV20-1 and TRBJ1-2; no clear D gene. This CDR3 is 15 amino acids long. Germline V gene sequence: CDR1 DFQATT, CDR2 SNEGSKA (reference sequence). Trimming took off 1 base at V and 4 bases at J, with 16 bases between the two ends. In DNA form, the CDR3 reads TGCAGTGCTAGAGTCCCGAGCCCTAAGGCCTATGGCTACACCTTC. Amino acids: CSARVPSPKAYGYTF.

Turning to this clonotype: It may be a read error: a sequence one base away is much more abundant. V is TRBV12-3 or TRBV12-4 and J is TRBJ2-7; D is perhaps TRBD1 (6 bases). The V end was cut by 6 bases, the J end by 2 bases, with 11 bases between. The CDR3 has 13 residues. CDR3 sequence reads: CASSGQRPYEQYF. The CDR3 DNA is TGTGCCAGCAGCGGACAGAGGCCCTACGAGCAGTACTTC.

The gene calls are TRBV7-8 and TRBJ2-5, with D maybe TRBD2 (5 bases). The CDR3 is 13 residues long. The germline V gene encodes CDR1 SGHVS and CDR2 FQNEAQ. Between the trimmed V and J ends, which lost 5 bases and 11 bases, there was a span of 18 bases. CDR3 amino acids: CASSGGLAVEQYF. In nucleotides, the CDR3 is TGTGCCAGCAGCGGTGGGCTAGCCGTTGAGCAGTACTTC.

This clonotype occurred a few times. V usage is TRBV5-8 and J usage is TRBJ2-1; TRBD2 might be the D (8 bases). V was clipped by 5 bases and J by 8 bases, with 23 bases between them. Germline values: CDR1 SGHTS, CDR2 YDEGEE. The CDR3 is 16 amino acids. The CDR3 region is CASSSTGTSQFDEQFF. In DNA, the CDR3 is TGTGCCAGCAGTTCGACAGGGACTAGTCAGTTCGATGAGCAGTTCTTC.

The chain has TRBV15 and TRBJ2-7; D unclear. The DNA end is more similar to TRBJ2-5, so the J call may be wrong. Per germline, CDR1 LNHNV and CDR2 YYDKDF (reference sequence). The CDR3 consists of 12 residues. DNA of the CDR3: TGTGCCACCAGCAGAGACGGTGAGACCCAGTACTTC. Translating it yields CATSRDGETQYF.

This clonotype was observed many times. This chain connects TRBV18 to TRBJ2-4; D gene uncertain. Germline CDR1 is KGHSH and CDR2 is LQKENI. V shed 3 bases and J shed 8 bases, with 5 bases lying between them. This CDR3 comprises 11 residues. The CDR3 spells CASSPRDIQYF. In DNA form, the CDR3 reads TGTGCCAGCTCACCTCGGGACATTCAGTACTTC. Supplemented by reference TRBV18 and TRBJ2-4, the full variable domain reads NAGVMQNPRHLVRRRGQEARLRCSPMKGHSHVYWYRQLPEEGLKFMVYLQKENIIDESGMPKERFSAEFPKEGPSILRIQQVVRGDSAAYFCASSPRDIQYFGAGTRLSVL.

This clonotype was observed once. One end of the junction varies from germline; a read error may be responsible. CDR3 in amino acids: CAGSYSNRDTERFF. CDR3 DNA sequence: TGTGCCGGCAGTTACTCGAATCGAGACACCGAGCGGTTCTTC. The chain couples TRBV6-5 to TRBJ2-1; D call uncertain. In germline, CDR1 is MNHEY, CDR2 SVGAGI. The CDR3 loop spans 14 amino acids.

The V gene is TRBV7-9, the J gene TRBJ2-6, with unresolved D. This CDR3 is built from 14 residues. Germline V gene lookup returns CDR1 SEHNR and CDR2 FQNEAQ (reference sequence). V was shortened by 5 bases and J by 2 bases, with 7 bases between the two germline ends. Here the CDR3 reads CASSRVAGANVLTF. The CDR3 bases are TGTGCCAGCAGCCGAGTTGCTGGGGCCAACGTCCTGACTTTC.

The chain is built from TRBV14 and TRBJ2-5; 7 positions agree with TRBD1. This CDR3 is 16 amino acids long. The V gene's germline CDR1 is SGHDN and CDR2 FVKESK. The J segment lost 6 bases and the V segment lost 4 bases, leaving 14 bases of the junction unmatched. The CDR3 loop reads CASSRLPQGVRKTQYF. The CDR3 region has the DNA TGTGCCAGCAGCCGGCTCCCCCAGGGGGTTCGGAAGACCCAGTACTTC.